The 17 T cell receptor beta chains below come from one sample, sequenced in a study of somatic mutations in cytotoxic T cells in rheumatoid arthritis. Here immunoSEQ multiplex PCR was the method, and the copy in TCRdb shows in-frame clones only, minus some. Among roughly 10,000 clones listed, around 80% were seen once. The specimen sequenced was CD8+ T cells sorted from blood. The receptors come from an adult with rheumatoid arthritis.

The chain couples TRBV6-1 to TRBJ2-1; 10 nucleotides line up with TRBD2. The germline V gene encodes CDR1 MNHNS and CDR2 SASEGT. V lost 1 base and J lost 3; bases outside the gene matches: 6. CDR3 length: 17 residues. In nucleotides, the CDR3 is TGTGCCAGCAGTGAAGAGGTGCTAGCGGGAGACTACAATGAGCAGTTCTTC. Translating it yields CASSEEVLAGDYNEQFF.

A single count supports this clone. The CDR3 coding sequence is TGTGCCAGCAGCGTAGTGTCGAACACTGAAGCTTTCTTT. This translates into CASSVVSNTEAFF. The chain has TRBV9 and TRBJ1-1, with D unresolved. The V end was cut by 0 bases, the J end by 1 base, with 4 bases between. The CDR3 is 13 residues long. Per germline, CDR1 SGDLS and CDR2 YYNGEE. Full variable domain (remainder filled in from reference TRBV9 and TRBJ1-1): DSGVTQTPKHLITATGQRVTLRCSPRSGDLSVYWYQQSLDQGLQFLIQYYNGEERAKGNILERFSAQQFPDLHSELNLSSLELGDSALYFCASSVVSNTEAFFGQGTRLTVV.

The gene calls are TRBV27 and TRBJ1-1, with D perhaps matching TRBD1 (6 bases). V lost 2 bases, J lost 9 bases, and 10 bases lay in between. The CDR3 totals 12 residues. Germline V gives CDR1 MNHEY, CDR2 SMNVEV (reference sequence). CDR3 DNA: TGTGCCAGCAGTTTACCCGGGGGCAAAGCTTTCTTT. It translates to CASSLPGGKAFF.

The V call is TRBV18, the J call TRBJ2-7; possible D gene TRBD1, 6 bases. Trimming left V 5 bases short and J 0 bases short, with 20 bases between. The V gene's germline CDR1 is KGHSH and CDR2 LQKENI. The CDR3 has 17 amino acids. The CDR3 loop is CASSTLSRDKVSYEQYF. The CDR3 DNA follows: TGTGCCAGCTCAACACTCAGTCGGGACAAGGTCTCCTACGAGCAGTACTTC. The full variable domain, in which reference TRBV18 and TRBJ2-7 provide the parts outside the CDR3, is NAGVMQNPRHLVRRRGQEARLRCSPMKGHSHVYWYRQLPEEGLKFMVYLQKENIIDESGMPKERFSAEFPKEGPSILRIQQVVRGDSAAYFCASSTLSRDKVSYEQYFGPGTRLTVT.

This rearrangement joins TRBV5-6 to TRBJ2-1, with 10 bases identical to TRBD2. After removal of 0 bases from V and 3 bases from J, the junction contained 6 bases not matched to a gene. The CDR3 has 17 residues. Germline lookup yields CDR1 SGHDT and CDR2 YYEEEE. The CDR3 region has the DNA TGTGCCAGCAGCTTGGCCATTAGCGGGGGGATCTACAATGAGCAGTTCTTC. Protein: CASSLAISGGIYNEQFF.

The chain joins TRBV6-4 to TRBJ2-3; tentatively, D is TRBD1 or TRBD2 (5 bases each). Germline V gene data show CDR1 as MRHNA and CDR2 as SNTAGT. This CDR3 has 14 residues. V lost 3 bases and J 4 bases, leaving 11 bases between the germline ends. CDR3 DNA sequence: TGTGCCAGCAGTGATAACGGGGCGGCAGATACGCAGTATTTT. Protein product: CASSDNGAADTQYF.

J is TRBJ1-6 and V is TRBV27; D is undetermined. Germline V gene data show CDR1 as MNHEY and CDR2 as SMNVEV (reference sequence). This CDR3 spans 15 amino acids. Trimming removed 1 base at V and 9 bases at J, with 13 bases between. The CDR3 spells CASSLWFLEGSPLHF. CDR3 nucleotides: TGTGCCAGCAGTTTATGGTTTTTGGAAGGTTCACCCCTCCACTTT.

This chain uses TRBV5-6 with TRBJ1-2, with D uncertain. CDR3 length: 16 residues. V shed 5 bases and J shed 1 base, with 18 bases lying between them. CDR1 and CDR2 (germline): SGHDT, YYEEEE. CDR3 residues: CASRSSPPGNNYGYTF. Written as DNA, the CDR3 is TGTGCCAGCAGATCCTCGCCGCCGGGTAATAACTATGGCTACACCTTC.

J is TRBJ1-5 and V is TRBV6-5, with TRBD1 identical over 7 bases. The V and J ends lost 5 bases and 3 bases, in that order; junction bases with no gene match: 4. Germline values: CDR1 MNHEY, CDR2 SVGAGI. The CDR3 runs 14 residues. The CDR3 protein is CASSAGTVNQPQHF. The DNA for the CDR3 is TGTGCCAGCAGTGCCGGGACAGTCAATCAGCCCCAGCATTTT.

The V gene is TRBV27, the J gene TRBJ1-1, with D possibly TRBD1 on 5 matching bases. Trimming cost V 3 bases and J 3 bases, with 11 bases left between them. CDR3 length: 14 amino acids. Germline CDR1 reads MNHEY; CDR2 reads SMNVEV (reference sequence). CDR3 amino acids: CASSLTSGYTEAFF. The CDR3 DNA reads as TGTGCCAGCAGTTTGACATCAGGGTACACTGAAGCTTTCTTT.

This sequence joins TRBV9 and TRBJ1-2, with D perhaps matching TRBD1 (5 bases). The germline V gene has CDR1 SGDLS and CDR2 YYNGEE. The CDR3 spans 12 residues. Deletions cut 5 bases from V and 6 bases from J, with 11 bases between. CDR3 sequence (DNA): TGTGCCAGCAGAGGTGGGGGGGATGGCTACACCTTC. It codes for CASRGGGDGYTF.

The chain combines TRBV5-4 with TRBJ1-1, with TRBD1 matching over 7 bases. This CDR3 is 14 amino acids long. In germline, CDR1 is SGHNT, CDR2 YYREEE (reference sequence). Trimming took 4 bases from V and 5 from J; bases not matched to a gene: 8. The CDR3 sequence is CASSTTLGQTEAFF. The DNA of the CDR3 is TGTGCCAGCAGCACGACCTTGGGACAGACTGAAGCTTTCTTT.

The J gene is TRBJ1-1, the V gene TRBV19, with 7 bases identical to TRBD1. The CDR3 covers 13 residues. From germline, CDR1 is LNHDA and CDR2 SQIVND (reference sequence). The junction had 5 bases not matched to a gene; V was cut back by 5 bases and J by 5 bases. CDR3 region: CASSFSRGTEAFF. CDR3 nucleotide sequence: TGTGCCAGTAGTTTCTCCAGGGGGACTGAAGCTTTCTTT.

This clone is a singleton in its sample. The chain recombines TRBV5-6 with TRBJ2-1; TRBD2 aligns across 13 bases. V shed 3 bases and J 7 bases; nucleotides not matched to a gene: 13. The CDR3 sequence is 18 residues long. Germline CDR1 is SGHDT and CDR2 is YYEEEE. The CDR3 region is CASSWRHQLAGGLNEQFF. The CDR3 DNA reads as TGTGCCAGCAGCTGGAGGCATCAACTAGCGGGGGGGCTAAATGAGCAGTTCTTC. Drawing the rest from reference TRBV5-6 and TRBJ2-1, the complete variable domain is DAGVTQSPTHLIKTRGQQVTLRCSPKSGHDTVSWYQQALGQGPQFIFQYYEEEERQRGNFPDRFSGHQFPNYSSELNVNALLLGDSALYLCASSWRHQLAGGLNEQFFGPGTRLTVL.

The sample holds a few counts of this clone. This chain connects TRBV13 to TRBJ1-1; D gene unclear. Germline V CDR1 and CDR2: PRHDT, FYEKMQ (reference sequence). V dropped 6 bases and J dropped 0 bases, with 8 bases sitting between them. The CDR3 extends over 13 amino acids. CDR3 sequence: CASSSYLNTEAFF. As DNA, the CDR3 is TGTGCCAGCAGTTCCTACCTGAACACTGAAGCTTTCTTT. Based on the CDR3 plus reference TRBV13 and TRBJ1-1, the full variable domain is AAGVIQSPRHLIKEKRETATLKCYPIPRHDTVYWYQQGPGQDPQFLISFYEKMQSDKGSIPDRFSAQQFSDYHSELNMSSLELGDSALYFCASSSYLNTEAFFGQGTRLTVV.

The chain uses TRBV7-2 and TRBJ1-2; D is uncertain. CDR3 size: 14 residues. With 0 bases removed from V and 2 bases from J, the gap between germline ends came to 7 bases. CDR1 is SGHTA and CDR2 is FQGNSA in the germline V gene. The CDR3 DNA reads TGTGCCAGCAGCTTAGCTCGACTCAACTATGGCTACACCTTC. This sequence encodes CASSLARLNYGYTF.

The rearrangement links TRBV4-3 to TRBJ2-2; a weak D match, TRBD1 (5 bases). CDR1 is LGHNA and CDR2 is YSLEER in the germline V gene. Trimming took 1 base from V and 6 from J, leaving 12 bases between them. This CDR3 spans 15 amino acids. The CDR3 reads CASSQVAGLAGELFF. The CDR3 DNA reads TGCGCCAGCAGCCAAGTGGCAGGGTTGGCCGGGGAGCTGTTTTTT.